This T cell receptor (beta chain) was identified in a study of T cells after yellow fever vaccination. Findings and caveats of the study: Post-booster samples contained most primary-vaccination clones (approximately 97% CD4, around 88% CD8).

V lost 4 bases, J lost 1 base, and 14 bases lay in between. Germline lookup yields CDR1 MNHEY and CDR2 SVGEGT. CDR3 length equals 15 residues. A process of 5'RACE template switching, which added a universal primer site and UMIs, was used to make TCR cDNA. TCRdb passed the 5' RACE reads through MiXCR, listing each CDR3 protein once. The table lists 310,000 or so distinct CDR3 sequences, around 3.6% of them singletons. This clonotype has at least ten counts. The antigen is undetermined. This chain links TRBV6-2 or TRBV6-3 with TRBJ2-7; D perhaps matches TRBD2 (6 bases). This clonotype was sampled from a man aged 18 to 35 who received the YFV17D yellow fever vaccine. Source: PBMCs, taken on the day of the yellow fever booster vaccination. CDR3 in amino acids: CASSFRDSRSYEQYV. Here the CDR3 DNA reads TGTGCCAGCAGTTTCCGGGACTCGAGGTCCTACGAGCAGTACGTC.